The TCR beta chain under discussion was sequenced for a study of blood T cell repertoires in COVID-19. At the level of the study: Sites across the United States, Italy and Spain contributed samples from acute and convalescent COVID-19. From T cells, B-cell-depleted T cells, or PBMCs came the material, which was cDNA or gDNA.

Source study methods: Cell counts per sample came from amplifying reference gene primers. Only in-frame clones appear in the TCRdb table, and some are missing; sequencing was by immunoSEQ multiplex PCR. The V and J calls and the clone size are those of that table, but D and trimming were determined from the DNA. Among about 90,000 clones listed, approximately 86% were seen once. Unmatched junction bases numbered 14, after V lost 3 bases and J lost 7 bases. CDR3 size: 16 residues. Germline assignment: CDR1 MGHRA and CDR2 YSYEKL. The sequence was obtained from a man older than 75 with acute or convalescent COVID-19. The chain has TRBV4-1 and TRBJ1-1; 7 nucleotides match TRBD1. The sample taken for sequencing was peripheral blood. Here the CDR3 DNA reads TGCGCCAGCAGCCAGCGTAGACAGGGAGGTAAAGGTGAAGCTTTCTTT. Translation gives CASSQRRQGGKGEAFF.